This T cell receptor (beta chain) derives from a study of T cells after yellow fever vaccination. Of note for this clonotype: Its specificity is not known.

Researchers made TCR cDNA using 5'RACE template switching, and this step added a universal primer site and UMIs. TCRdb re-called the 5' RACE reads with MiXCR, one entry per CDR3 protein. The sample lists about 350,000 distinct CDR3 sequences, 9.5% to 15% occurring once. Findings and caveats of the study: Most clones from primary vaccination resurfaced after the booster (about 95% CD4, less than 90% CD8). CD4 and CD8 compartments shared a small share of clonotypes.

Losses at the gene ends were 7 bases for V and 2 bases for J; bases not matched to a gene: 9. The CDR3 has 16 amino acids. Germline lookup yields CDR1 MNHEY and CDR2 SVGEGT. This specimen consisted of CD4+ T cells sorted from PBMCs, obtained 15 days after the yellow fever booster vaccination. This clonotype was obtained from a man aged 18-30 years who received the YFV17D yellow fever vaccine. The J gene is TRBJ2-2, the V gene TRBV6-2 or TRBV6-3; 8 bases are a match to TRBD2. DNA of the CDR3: TGTGCCAGCAAACAACGGCGGGGGGCCAACACCGGGGAGCTGTTTTTT. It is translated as CASKQRRGANTGELFF.